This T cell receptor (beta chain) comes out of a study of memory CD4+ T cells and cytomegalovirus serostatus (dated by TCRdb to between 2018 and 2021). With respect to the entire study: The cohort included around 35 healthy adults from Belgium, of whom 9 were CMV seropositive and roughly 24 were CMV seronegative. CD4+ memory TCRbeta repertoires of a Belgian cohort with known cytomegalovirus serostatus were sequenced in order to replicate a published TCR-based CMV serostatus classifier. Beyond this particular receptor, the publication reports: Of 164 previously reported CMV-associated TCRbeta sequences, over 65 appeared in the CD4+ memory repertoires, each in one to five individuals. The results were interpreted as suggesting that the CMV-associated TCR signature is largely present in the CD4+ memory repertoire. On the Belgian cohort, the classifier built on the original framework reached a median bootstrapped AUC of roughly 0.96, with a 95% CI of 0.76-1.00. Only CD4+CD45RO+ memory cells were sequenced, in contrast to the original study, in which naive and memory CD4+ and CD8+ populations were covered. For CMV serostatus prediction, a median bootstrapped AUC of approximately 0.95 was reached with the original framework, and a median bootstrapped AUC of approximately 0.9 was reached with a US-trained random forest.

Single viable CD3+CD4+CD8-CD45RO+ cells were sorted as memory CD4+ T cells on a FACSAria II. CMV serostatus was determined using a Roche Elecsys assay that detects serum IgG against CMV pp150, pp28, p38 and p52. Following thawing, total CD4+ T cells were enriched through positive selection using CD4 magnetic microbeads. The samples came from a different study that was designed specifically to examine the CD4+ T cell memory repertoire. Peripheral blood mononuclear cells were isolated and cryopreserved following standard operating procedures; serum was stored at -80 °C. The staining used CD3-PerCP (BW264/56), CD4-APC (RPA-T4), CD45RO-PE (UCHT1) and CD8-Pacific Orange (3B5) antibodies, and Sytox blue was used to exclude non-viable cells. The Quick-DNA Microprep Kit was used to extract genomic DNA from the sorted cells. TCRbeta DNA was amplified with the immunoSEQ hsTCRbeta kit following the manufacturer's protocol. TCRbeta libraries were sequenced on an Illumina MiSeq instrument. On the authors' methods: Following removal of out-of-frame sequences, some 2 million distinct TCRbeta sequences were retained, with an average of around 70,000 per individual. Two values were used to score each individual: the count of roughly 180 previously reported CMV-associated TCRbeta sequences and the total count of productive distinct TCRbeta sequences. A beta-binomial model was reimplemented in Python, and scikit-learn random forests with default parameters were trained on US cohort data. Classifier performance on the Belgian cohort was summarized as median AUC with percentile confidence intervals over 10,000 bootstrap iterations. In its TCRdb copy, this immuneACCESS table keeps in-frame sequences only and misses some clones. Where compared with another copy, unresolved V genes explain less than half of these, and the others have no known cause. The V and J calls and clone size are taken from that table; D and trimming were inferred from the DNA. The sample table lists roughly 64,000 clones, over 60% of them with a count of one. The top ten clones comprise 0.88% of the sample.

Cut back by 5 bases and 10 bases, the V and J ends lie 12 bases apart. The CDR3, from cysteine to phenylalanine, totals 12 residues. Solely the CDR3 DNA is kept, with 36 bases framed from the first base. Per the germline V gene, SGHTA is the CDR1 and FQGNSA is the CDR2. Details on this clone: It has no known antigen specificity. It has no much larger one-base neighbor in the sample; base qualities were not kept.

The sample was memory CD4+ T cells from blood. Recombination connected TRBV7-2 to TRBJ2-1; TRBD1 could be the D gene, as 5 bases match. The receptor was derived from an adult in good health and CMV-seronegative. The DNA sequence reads TGTGCCAGCAGCCCAAGGGGTTGGGAGCAGTTCTTC. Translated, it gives CASSPRGWEQFF.